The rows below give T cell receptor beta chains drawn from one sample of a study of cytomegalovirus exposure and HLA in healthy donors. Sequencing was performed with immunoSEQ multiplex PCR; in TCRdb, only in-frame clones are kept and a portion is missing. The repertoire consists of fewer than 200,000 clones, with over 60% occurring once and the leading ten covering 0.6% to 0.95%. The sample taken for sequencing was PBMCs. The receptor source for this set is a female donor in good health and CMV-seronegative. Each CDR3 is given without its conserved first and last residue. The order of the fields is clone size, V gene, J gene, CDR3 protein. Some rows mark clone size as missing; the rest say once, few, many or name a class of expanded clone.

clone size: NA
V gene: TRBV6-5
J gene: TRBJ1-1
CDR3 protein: ATSGQTNTEAF

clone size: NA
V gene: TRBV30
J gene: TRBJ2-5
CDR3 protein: AWSGLAGAQQY

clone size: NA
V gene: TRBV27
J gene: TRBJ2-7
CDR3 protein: ASRLALTYEQY

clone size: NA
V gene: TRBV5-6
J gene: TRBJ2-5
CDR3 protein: ASSGGANPAETQY

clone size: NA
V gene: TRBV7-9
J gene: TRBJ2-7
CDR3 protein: ASSHIAGVGFGEQY

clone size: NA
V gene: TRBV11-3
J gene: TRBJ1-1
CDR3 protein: ASSFSGTGVTEAF

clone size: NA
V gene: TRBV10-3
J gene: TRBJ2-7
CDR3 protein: AISESRGRYEQY

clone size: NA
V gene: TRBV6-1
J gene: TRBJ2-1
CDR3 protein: ASSVLAGETPYNEQF

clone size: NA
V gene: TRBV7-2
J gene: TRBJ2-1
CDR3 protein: ASSLEAGEFNEQF

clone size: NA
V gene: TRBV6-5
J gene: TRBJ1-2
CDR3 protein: ASSLNEGGLTGYT

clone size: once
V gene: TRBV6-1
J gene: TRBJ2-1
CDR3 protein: ASSEAPAGVREQF

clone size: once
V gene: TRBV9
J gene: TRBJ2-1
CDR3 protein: ASSSRTSTYNEQF

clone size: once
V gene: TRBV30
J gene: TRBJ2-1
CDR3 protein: AWSTRDSQF

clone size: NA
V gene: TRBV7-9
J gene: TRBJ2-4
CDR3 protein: ASSLKGGSKNIQY

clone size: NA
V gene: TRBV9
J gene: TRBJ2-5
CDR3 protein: ASKVCTPREETQY

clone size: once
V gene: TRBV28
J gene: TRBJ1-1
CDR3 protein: ASTEGGTEAF

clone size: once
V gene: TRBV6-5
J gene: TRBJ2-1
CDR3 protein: ASSQGLRGYNEQF

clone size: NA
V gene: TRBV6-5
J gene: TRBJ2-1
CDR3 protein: ASMGGVYNEQF

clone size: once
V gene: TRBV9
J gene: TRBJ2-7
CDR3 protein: ASSVGQDTYEQY

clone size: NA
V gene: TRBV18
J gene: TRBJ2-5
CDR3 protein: ASSPPGGSRETQY

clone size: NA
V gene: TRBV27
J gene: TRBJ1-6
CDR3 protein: ATRRTGQVNSPLH

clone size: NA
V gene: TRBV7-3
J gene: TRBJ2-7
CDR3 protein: ASSTQRQEGRYEQY

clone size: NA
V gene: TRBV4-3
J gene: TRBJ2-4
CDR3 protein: ASSQDSGQAGGVAKNIQY

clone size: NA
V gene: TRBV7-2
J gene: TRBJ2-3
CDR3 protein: ASSWAITSTDTQY

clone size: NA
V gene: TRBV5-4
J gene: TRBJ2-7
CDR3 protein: ASSPGQGSYEQY

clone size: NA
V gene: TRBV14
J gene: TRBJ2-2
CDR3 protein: ASSQDRATGELF

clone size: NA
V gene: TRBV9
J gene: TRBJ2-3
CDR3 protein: ASSVEGQSGGGWGTQY

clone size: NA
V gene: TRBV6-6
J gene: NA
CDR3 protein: ASSWVNSGAYEQY

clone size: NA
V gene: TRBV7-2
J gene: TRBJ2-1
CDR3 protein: ASSTGGSYNEQF

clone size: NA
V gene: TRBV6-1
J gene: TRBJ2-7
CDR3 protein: ASSEVGGPLYEQY

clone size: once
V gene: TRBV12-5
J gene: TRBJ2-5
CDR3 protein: ASTGHSQETQY

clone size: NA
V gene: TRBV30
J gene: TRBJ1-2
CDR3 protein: AWRTGVSNSPLNYGYT

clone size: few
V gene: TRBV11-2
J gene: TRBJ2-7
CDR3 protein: ASSLGLAGAEYEQY

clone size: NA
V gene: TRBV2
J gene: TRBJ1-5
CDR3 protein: ASSEAGAGLKPQH

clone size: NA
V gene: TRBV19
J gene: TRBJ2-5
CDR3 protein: ASSIQLDQETQY

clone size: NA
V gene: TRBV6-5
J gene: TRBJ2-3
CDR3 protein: ASSDRYTDTQY

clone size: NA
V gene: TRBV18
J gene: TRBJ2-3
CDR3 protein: ASSPQGNADTQY

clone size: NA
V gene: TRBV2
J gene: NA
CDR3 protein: ASTLQQGVGSEQY

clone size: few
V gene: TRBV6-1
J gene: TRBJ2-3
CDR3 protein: ASSEALPGLAGALGAQY

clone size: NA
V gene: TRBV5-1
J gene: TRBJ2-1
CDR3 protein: ASSLDGAGGYNEQF

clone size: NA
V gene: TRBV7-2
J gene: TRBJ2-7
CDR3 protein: ASSLEAGWLYEQY

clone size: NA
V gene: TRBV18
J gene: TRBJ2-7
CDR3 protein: ASSPPGLAGSYEQY